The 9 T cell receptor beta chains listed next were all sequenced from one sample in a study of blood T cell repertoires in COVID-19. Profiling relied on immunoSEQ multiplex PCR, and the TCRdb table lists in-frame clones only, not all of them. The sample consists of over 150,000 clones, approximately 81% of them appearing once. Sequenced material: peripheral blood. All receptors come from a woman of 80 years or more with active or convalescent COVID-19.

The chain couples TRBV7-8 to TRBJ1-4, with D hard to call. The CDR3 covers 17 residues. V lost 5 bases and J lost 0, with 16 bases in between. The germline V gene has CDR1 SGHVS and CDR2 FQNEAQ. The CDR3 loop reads CASSRREAGPTNEKLFF. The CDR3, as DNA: TGTGCCAGCAGCCGTAGGGAGGCGGGCCCAACTAATGAAAAACTGTTTTTT. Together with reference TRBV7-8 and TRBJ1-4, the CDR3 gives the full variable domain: GAGVSQSPRYKVAKRGQDVALRCDPISGHVSLFWYQQALGQGPEFLTYFQNEAQLDKSGLPSDRFFAERPEGSVSTLKIQRTQQEDSAVYLCASSRREAGPTNEKLFFGSGTQLSVL.

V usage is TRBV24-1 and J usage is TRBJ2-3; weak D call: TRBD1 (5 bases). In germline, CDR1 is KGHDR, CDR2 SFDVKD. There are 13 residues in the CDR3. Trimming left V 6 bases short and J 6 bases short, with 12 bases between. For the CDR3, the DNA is TGTGCCACCAGTCAGGGTCGAAGGGATACGCAGTATTTT. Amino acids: CATSQGRRDTQYF.

CDR3: CASSIDLGTGRVLAKNIQYF. The CDR3, as DNA: TGTGCCAGTAGTATAGATCTTGGGACAGGGCGAGTTCTAGCCAAAAACATTCAGTACTTC. The chain recombines TRBV19 with TRBJ2-4, with 9 bases that match TRBD1. Trimming at V came to 0 bases and at J to 0 bases, leaving 12 bases not matched to a gene. CDR3 length: 20 residues. Germline V gene data show CDR1 as LNHDA and CDR2 as SQIVND (reference sequence).

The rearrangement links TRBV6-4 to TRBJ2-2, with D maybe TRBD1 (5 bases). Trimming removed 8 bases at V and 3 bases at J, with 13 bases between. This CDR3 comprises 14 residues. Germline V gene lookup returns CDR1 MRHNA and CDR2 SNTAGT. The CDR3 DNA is TGTGCCAGCCAGAGGCAGGGTGACACCGGGGAGCTGTTTTTT. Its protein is CASQRQGDTGELFF.

CDR3: CASSPLRQGVDEQFF. CDR3 coding DNA: TGTGCCAGCTCACCACTCCGACAGGGGGTTGATGAGCAGTTCTTC. The rearrangement links TRBV18 to TRBJ2-1, with 9 bases fitting TRBD1. Germline V gene lookup returns CDR1 KGHSH and CDR2 LQKENI. The CDR3 spans 15 residues. The ends lost 1 base at V and 8 bases at J; junction bases unmatched: 6.

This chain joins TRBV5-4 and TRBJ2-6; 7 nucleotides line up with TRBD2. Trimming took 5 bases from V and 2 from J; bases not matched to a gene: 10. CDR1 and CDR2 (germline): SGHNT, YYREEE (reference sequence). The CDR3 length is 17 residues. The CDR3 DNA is TGTGCCAGCAGAAACTATGGGGGGGGAGCTGGGGCCAACGTCCTGACTTTC. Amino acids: CASRNYGGGAGANVLTF. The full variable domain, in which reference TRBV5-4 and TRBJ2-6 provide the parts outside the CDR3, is ETGVTQSPTHLIKTRGQQVTLRCSSQSGHNTVSWYQQALGQGPQFIFQYYREEENGRGNFPPRFSGLQFPNYSSELNVNALELDDSALYLCASRNYGGGAGANVLTFGAGSRLTVL.

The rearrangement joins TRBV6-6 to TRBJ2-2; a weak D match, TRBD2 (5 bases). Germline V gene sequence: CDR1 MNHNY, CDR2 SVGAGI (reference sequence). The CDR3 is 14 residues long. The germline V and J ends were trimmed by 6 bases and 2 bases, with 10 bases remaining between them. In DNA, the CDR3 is TGTGCCAGCAGGGGGAGCCTAAACACCGGGGAGCTGTTTTTT. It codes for CASRGSLNTGELFF.

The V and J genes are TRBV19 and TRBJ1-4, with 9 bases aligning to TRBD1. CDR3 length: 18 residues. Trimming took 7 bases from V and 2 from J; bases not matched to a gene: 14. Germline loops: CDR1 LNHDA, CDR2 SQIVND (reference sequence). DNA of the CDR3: TGTGCCAGTACTACTTCCAGGGACAGGGTTCTGACTAATGAAAAACTGTTTTTT. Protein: CASTTSRDRVLTNEKLFF.

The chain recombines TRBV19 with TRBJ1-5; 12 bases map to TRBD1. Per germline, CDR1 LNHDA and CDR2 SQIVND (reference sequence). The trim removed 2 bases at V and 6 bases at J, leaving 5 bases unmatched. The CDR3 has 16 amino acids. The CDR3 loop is CASSIPGQGARQPQHF. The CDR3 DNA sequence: TGTGCCAGTAGTATACCGGGACAGGGGGCTCGTCAGCCCCAGCATTTT.